The clone carrying this T cell receptor (beta chain) turned up a few times. Its antigen remains unidentified. The CDR3 covers 16 residues. The ends lost 3 bases at V and 8 bases at J; junction bases unmatched: 8. Germline assignment: CDR1 SEHNR and CDR2 FQNEAQ (reference sequence). Data came from immunoSEQ multiplex PCR; TCRdb stores just in-frame clones and leaves some out. This sample yields 26,000 or so clones, of which roughly 90% are seen a single time; 13% to 15% belongs to the top ten. This sample is drawn from a study of T cells in localized non-small cell lung cancer. Overall study findings and caveats: Greater blood T cell density accompanied longer overall survival.

The sequence was obtained from a female donor over 55 with stage I lung adenocarcinoma. Sequencing was performed on peripheral blood, taken before any cancer treatment. V is TRBV7-9 and J is TRBJ1-6; 9 bases line up with TRBD1. The CDR3 bases are TGTGCCAGCAGCTTCTCCAACAGGGGGCCCCATTCACCCCTCCACTTT. It is translated as CASSFSNRGPHSPLHF. Full variable domain (rest looked up from reference TRBV7-9 and TRBJ1-6): DTGVSQNPRHKITKRGQNVTFRCDPISEHNRLYWYRQTLGQGPEFLTYFQNEAQLEKSRLLSDRFSAERPKGSFSTLEIQRTEQGDSAMYLCASSFSNRGPHSPLHFGNGTRLTVT.